Sequencing of this T cell receptor beta chain was carried out in a study of blood T cell repertoires in COVID-19. Background on the study: The cDNA or gDNA used as material had been derived from T cells, B-cell-depleted T cells, or PBMCs.

The germline V and J ends were trimmed by 4 bases and 5 bases, with 9 bases remaining between them. The CDR3 has 13 residues. Germline values: CDR1 ENHRY, CDR2 SYGVKD. In the authors' workflow: Cell counts per sample came from amplifying reference gene primers. Profiling relied on immunoSEQ multiplex PCR, and the TCRdb table lists in-frame clones only, not all of them. That table furnishes V, J and clone size, whereas the DNA furnished D and trimming. The sample has over 150,000 clones, around 83% seen once; the top ten hold roughly 6%. For recovered donors of Cohort 3, there were two negative PCRs, clearance, or symptom resolution.

The genes are TRBV10-3 and TRBJ1-5; D call uncertain. The sequence was obtained from a man aged 35-49 years who had recovered from COVID-19. Material: PBMCs or T cells enriched from blood (not recorded which). DNA for the CDR3: TGTGCCATCAGTGCGGGGATGGATCAGCCCCAGCATTTT. This encodes CAISAGMDQPQHF.